This T cell receptor beta chain was retrieved from a study of blood T cell repertoires in COVID-19. TCRdb's copy holds only in-frame clones and misses some; the assay was immunoSEQ multiplex PCR. The data contain roughly 300,000 clones, around four fifths of them singletons. Trimming cost V 5 bases and J 6 bases; bases outside gene matches: 4. Germline V lookup: CDR1 MNHEY, CDR2 SMNVEV (reference sequence). The CDR3 consists of 13 residues. This chain uses TRBV27 with TRBJ1-5; TRBD1 agrees at 7 bases. The sequenced sample consisted of peripheral blood. This receptor was identified in a woman in her forties or fifties with acute or convalescent COVID-19. CDR3 bases: TGTGCCAGCAGTGGACAGGAAGGTCAGCCCCAGCATTTT. Translating gives CASSGQEGQPQHF.